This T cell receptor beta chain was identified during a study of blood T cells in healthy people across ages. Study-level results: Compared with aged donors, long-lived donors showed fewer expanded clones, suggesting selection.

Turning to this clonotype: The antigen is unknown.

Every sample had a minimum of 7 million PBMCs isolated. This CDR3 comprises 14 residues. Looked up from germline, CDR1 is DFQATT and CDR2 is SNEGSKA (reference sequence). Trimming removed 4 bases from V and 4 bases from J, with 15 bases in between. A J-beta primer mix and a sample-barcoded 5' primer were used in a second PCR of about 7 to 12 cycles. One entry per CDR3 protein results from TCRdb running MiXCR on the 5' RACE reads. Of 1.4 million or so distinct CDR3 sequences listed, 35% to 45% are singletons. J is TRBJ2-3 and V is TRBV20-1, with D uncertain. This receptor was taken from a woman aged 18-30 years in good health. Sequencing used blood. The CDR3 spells CSAIIPSAADTQYF. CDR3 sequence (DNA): TGCAGTGCTATTATCCCCTCGGCTGCAGATACGCAGTATTTT.